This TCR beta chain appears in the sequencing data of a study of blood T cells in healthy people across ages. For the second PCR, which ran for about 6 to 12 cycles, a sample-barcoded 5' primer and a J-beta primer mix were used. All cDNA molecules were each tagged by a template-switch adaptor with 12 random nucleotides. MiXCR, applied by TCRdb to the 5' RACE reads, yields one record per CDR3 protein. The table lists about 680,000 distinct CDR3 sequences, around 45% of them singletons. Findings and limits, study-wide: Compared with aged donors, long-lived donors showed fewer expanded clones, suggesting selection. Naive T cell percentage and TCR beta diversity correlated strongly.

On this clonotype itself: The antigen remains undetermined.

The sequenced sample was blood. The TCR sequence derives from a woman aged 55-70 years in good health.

The CDR3 DNA follows: TGTGCCAGCAGCCCCGGACTAGCGGGAGGGCGAGATAAGAGTTTGAGCTCCTACAATGAGCAGTTCTTC. Amino acids: CASSPGLAGGRDKSLSSYNEQFF. The chain uses TRBV5-6 and TRBJ2-1, with TRBD2 matching over 15 bases. V trimming: 4 bases; J trimming: 0 bases; junction bases outside the gene matches: 20. Germline V gene sequence: CDR1 SGHDT, CDR2 YYEEEE. This CDR3 comprises 23 residues.